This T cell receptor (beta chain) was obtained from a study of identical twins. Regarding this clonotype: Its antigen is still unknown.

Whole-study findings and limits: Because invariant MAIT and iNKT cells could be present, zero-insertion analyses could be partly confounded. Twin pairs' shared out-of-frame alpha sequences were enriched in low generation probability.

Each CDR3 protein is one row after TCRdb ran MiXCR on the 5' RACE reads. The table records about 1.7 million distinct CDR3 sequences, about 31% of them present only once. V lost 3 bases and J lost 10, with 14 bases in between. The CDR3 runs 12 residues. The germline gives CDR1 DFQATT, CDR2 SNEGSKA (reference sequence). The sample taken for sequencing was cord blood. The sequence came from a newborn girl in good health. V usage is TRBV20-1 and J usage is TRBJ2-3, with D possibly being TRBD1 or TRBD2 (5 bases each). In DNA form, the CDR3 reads TGCAGTGCTAGTGATCATGGGGACGCGCAGTATTTT. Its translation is CSASDHGDAQYF.